This TCR beta chain was sequenced for a study of cytomegalovirus exposure and HLA in healthy donors. Study as a whole: A later analysis reported the 120 or so validation repertoires used the same platform as the 550 to 800 first-cohort repertoires. Points from the study as a whole: Cytomegalovirus association was assigned to around 150 TCR beta chains.

Clones were read by immunoSEQ multiplex PCR, and TCRdb kept only the in-frame ones, dropping some. The sample lists about 150,000 clones, just over 85% occurring once. To note about this clone: Its antigen is not known.

The CDR3 spans 15 residues. J gave up 4 bases and V 2 bases, and 4 bases lay outside the gene matches. The germline gives CDR1 ENHRY, CDR2 SYGVKD. The sample comprised PBMCs. The clonotype was recovered from a human donor in good health. The chain links TRBV10-3 to TRBJ1-2; 10 bases are shared with TRBD1. In DNA, the CDR3 is TGTGCCATCAGTGAGGGACAGGGGGGTGCCTATGGCTACACCTTC. Protein product: CAISEGQGGAYGYTF.